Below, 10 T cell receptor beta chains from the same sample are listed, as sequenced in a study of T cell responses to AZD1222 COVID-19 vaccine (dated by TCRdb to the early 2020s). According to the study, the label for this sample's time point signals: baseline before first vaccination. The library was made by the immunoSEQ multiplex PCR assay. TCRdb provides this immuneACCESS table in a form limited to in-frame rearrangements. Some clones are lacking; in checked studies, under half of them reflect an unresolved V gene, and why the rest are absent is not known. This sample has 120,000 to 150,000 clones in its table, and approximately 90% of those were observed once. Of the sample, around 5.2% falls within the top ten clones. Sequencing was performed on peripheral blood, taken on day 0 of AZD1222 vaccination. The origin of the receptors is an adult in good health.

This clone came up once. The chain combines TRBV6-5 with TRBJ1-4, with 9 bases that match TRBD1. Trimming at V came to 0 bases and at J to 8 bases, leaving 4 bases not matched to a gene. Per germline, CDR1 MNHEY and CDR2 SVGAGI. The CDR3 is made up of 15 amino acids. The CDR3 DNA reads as TGTGCCAGCAGTTACTCGGGACAGGGTGGGGAAAAACTGTTTTTT. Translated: CASSYSGQGGEKLFF.

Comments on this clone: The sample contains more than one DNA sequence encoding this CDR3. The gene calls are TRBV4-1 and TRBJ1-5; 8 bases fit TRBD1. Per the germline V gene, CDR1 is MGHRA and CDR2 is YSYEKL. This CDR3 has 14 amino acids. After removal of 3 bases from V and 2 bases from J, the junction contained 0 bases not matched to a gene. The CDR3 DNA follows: TGCGCCAGCAGCCAGGGACAGGGCAATCAGCCCCAGCATTTT. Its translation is CASSQGQGNQPQHF.

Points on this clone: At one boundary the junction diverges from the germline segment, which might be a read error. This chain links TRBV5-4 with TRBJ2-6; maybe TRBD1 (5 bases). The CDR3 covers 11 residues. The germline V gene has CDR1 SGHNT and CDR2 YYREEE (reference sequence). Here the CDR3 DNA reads TGTGCCGGAGATGGAAGCGCAGGGAAGGCTTTC. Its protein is CAGDGSAGKAF. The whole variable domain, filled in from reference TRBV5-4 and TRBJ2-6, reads ETGVTQSPTHLIKTRGQQVTLRCSSQSGHNTVSWYQQALGQGPQFIFQYYREEENGRGNFPPRFSGLQFPNYSSELNVNALELDDSALYLCAGDGSAGKAFGAGSRLTVL.

CDR3 sequence (DNA): TGTGCCAGCAGCTTGGGGGGTACGGCCCAGCATTTT. It specifies CASSLGGTAQHF. The chain couples TRBV5-8 to TRBJ1-5; D is unresolved. CDR3 length: 12 residues. Germline CDR1 reads SGHTS; CDR2 reads YDEGEE. V lost 0 bases, J lost 11 bases, and 9 bases lay in between. Using reference TRBV5-8 and TRBJ1-5 for the parts outside the CDR3, the full variable domain is EAGVTQSPTHLIKTRGQQATLRCSPISGHTSVYWYQQALGLGLQFLLWYDEGEERNRGNFPPRFSGRQFPNYSSELNVNALELEDSALYLCASSLGGTAQHFGDGTRLSIL.

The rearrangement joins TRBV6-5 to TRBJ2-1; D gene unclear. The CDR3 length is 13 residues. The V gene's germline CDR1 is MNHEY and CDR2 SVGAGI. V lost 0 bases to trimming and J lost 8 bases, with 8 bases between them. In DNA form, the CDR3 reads TGTGCCAGCAGTTACTCGTTTCGGGATGAGCAGTTCTTC. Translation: CASSYSFRDEQFF.

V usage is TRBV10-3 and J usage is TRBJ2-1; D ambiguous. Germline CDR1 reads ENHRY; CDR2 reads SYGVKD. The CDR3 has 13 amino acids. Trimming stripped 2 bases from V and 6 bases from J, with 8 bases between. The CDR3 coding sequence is TGTGCCATCAGTGAGACGTCGGGCAATGAGCAGTTCTTC. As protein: CAISETSGNEQFF.

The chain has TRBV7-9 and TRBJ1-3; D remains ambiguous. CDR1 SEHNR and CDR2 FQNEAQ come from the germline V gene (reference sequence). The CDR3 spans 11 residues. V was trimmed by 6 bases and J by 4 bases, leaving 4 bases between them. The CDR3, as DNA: TGTGCCAGCAGGCAGGGAAACACCATATATTTT. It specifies CASRQGNTIYF.

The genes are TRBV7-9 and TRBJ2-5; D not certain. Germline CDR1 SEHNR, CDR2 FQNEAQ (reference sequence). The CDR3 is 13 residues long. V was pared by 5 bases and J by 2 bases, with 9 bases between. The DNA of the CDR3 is TGTGCCAGCAGCGTCGAAGGGCAAGAGACCCAGTACTTC. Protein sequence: CASSVEGQETQYF.

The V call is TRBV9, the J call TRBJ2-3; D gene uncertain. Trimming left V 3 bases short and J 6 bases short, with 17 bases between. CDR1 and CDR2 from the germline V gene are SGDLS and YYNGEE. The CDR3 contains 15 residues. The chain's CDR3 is CASSAILTLGDTQYF. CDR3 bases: TGTGCCAGCAGCGCGATCCTGACCCTAGGGGATACGCAGTATTTT.

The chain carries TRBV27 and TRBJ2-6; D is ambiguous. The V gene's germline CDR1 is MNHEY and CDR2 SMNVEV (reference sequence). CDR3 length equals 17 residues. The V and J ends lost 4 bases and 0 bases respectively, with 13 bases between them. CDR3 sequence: CASSSQGILSGANVLTF. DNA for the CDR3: TGTGCCAGCAGTTCCCAAGGGATCCTCTCTGGGGCCAACGTCCTGACTTTC. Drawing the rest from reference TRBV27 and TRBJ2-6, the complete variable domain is EAQVTQNPRYLITVTGKKLTVTCSQNMNHEYMSWYRQDPGLGLRQIYYSMNVEVTDKGDVPEGYKVSRKEKRNFPLILESPSPNQTSLYFCASSSQGILSGANVLTFGAGSRLTVL.